Below are 21 T cell receptor beta chains sequenced from a single sample in a study of T cell responses to AZD1222 COVID-19 vaccine. Using immunoSEQ multiplex PCR, the repertoire was profiled, and TCRdb retains in-frame clones only, with some absent. The data contain about 270,000 clones, almost 95% of them singletons. The sequences come from peripheral blood, collected 28 days after the second AZD1222 dose. These receptors were obtained from an adult who received the AZD1222 COVID-19 vaccine.

The V and J genes are TRBV4-2 and TRBJ2-3, with D perhaps TRBD2 (5 bases). The CDR3 runs 15 residues. V shed 4 bases and J shed 0 bases, with 11 bases lying between them. Per the germline V gene, CDR1 is LGHNA and CDR2 is YNFKEQ. The CDR3 reads CASSPASSSTDTQYF. As DNA, the CDR3 is TGTGCCAGCAGCCCTGCTAGCTCTAGCACAGATACGCAGTATTTT.

This rearrangement joins TRBV7-9 to TRBJ1-2, with TRBD1 as a possible D gene (5 bases). V lost 5 bases, J lost 8 bases, and 12 bases lay in between. Per the germline V gene, CDR1 is SEHNR and CDR2 is FQNEAQ (reference sequence). This CDR3 comprises 12 residues. The DNA of the CDR3 is TGTGCCAGCAGCCGACAGTCCTCGGGCTACACCTTC. This codes for CASSRQSSGYTF. Drawing the rest from reference TRBV7-9 and TRBJ1-2, the complete variable domain is DTGVSQNPRHKITKRGQNVTFRCDPISEHNRLYWYRQTLGQGPEFLTYFQNEAQLEKSRLLSDRFSAERPKGSFSTLEIQRTEQGDSAMYLCASSRQSSGYTFGSGTRLTVV.

The rearrangement uses TRBV6-2 or TRBV6-3 and TRBJ2-1, with 8 bases aligning to TRBD2. J gave up 5 bases and V 4 bases, and 10 bases lay outside the gene matches. Germline V lookup: CDR1 MNHEY, CDR2 SVGEGT. CDR3 length: 16 amino acids. CDR3 in amino acids: CASSSRPTSAHNEQFF. The DNA of the CDR3 is TGTGCCAGCAGTTCCCGACCGACTAGCGCCCACAATGAGCAGTTCTTC.

This sequence joins TRBV7-2 and TRBJ2-7; D may be TRBD1 (6 bases). The V gene lost 6 bases and the J gene lost 1 base, with 16 bases spanning the gap. The CDR3 consists of 15 residues. Germline loops: CDR1 SGHTA, CDR2 FQGNSA. The DNA for the CDR3 is TGTGCCAGCAGTTCGAGATTCCAGGGGTCCTACGAGCAGTACTTC. This encodes CASSSRFQGSYEQYF.

The chain couples TRBV10-3 to TRBJ1-5; D may be TRBD1 (5 bases). V was cut by 4 bases and J by 3 bases, with 16 bases left in between. The germline V gene has CDR1 ENHRY and CDR2 SYGVKD. The CDR3 has 16 amino acids. The CDR3 DNA follows: TGTGCCATCAGTGGCTTCGGGGAGGGGTACAATCAGCCCCAGCATTTT. Amino acids: CAISGFGEGYNQPQHF.

This chain joins TRBV5-6 and TRBJ1-2; D ambiguous. The CDR3 has 13 amino acids. CDR1 is SGHDT, CDR2 YYEEEE, per germline. V lost 3 bases and J lost 2, with 8 bases in between. The CDR3 is CASSSGRNYGYTF. CDR3 DNA sequence: TGTGCCAGCAGCTCTGGACGGAACTATGGCTACACCTTC. Variable domain in full (rest from reference TRBV5-6 and TRBJ1-2): DAGVTQSPTHLIKTRGQQVTLRCSPKSGHDTVSWYQQALGQGPQFIFQYYEEEERQRGNFPDRFSGHQFPNYSSELNVNALLLGDSALYLCASSSGRNYGYTFGSGTRLTVV.

The chain links TRBV19 to TRBJ2-7; TRBD1 agrees at 8 bases. The CDR3 spans 14 residues. J lost 5 bases, V lost 4 bases, and 7 bases had no gene match. CDR1 and CDR2 (germline): LNHDA, SQIVND (reference sequence). Here the CDR3 DNA reads TGTGCCAGTAGTACGGGACAGGATCCCCACGAGCAGTACTTC. Translated: CASSTGQDPHEQYF. The variable domain in full, with the rest retrieved from reference TRBV19 and TRBJ2-7, is DGGITQSPKYLFRKEGQNVTLSCEQNLNHDAMYWYRQDPGQGLRLIYYSQIVNDFQKGDIAEGYSVSREKKESFPLTVTSAQKNPTAFYLCASSTGQDPHEQYFGPGTRLTVT.

V gene TRBV2 combines with J gene TRBJ1-5; TRBD1 matches 7 bases. The CDR3 is made up of 16 amino acids. Unmatched junction bases numbered 15, after V lost 6 bases and J lost 7 bases. CDR1 is SNHLY, CDR2 FYNNEI, per germline. The CDR3 nucleotides read TGTGCCAGCAGCCGCACAGGGGTAGGGCTTCGGCAGCCCCAGCATTTT. Amino acids: CASSRTGVGLRQPQHF.

The V and J genes are TRBV5-1 and TRBJ1-1; D possibly corresponds to TRBD1 (5 bases). The CDR3 is 12 residues long. V lost 2 bases and J lost 4, with 6 bases in between. Germline V gene sequence: CDR1 SGHRS, CDR2 YFSETQ. The CDR3 sequence: CASSFRGTEAFF. In nucleotides, the CDR3 is TGCGCCAGCAGCTTTAGGGGCACTGAAGCTTTCTTT.

V and J are TRBV28 and TRBJ1-2; D possibly corresponds to TRBD1 (5 bases). This CDR3 is built from 11 residues. The V gene's germline CDR1 is MDHEN and CDR2 SYDVKM. The CDR3 sequence is CVTGEVYGYTF. CDR3 in DNA: TGTGTCACGGGGGAAGTCTATGGCTACACCTTC.

This chain links TRBV5-8 with TRBJ2-5; 8 bases align to TRBD1. V was clipped by 0 bases and J by 2 bases; unmatched bases: 6. This CDR3 is built from 16 residues. Germline loops: CDR1 SGHTS, CDR2 YDEGEE. This CDR3 is CASSLGVGQGQETQYF. The CDR3, as DNA: TGTGCCAGCAGCTTGGGCGTCGGACAGGGACAAGAGACCCAGTACTTC.

The chain joins TRBV6-7 to TRBJ1-2, with no clear D. Being an ORF, TRBV6-7 has a function that is uncertain. V lost 7 bases and J 8 bases, leaving 11 bases between the germline ends. The CDR3 sequence is 11 residues long. The CDR3 sequence: CASTYLEGYTF. CDR3 nucleotides: TGTGCCAGCACCTATCTGGAGGGCTACACCTTC.

A note on this clone: Other nucleotide sequences from this sample produce the same CDR3. As DNA, the CDR3 is TGTGCCAGCAGCCTGAATTTGAACACTGAAGCTTTCTTT. This translates into CASSLNLNTEAFF. The rearrangement uses TRBV12-3 or TRBV12-4 and TRBJ1-1; D call uncertain. CDR3 size: 13 residues. The V gene lost 6 bases and the J gene lost 0 bases, with 8 bases spanning the gap.

This chain uses TRBV9 with TRBJ1-6; maybe TRBD1 (5 bases). Trimming removed 3 bases from V and 7 bases from J, with 14 bases in between. The CDR3 spans 15 residues. Germline V lookup: CDR1 SGDLS, CDR2 YYNGEE. The CDR3 nucleotides read TGTGCCAGCAGCGCCTGGGGGGAGATGAATTCACCCCTCCACTTT. Residues: CASSAWGEMNSPLHF.

The J gene is TRBJ2-7, the V gene TRBV12-3 or TRBV12-4, with 7 bases lining up with TRBD1. The CDR3 has 12 residues. Trimming at V came to 8 bases and at J to 3 bases, leaving 4 bases not matched to a gene. CDR3 in DNA: TGTGCCAGCTCCCGGGACAGCTACGAGCAGTACTTC. Translating it yields CASSRDSYEQYF.

This sequence joins TRBV3-1 (or the pseudogene TRBV3-2) and TRBJ1-1, with D unresolved. Germline V lookup: CDR1 LGHDT, CDR2 YNNKEL (reference sequence). The CDR3 totals 15 residues. V was trimmed by 0 bases and J by 3 bases, leaving 11 bases between them. This CDR3 reads CASSQDRYSDTEAFF. CDR3 sequence (DNA): TGTGCCAGCAGCCAAGATAGGTACAGTGACACTGAAGCTTTCTTT.

The V and J genes are TRBV7-8 and TRBJ2-7, with D maybe TRBD2 (5 bases). The CDR3 covers 14 residues. Trimming stripped 5 bases from V and 3 bases from J, with 14 bases between. Germline V lookup: CDR1 SGHVS, CDR2 FQNEAQ. The CDR3 region has the DNA TGTGCCAGCAGCCGCTCGGACTCCCACTACGAGCAGTACTTC. Its translation: CASSRSDSHYEQYF.

This chain connects TRBV20-1 to TRBJ2-7; D is uncertain. Per germline, CDR1 DFQATT and CDR2 SNEGSKA (reference sequence). The V and J ends lost 3 bases and 2 bases respectively, with 8 bases between them. The CDR3 covers 12 residues. The CDR3 region has the DNA TGCAGTGCTAGTCTAACGACCTACGAGCAGTACTTC. This sequence encodes CSASLTTYEQYF.

This clone was seen a single time. The chain recombines TRBV13 with TRBJ2-3, with 12 bases fitting TRBD2. Germline values: CDR1 PRHDT, CDR2 FYEKMQ (reference sequence). There are 16 residues in the CDR3. Trimming cost V 5 bases and J 6 bases; bases outside gene matches: 9. DNA of the CDR3: TGTGCCAGCAGCGAGGCTTGGACTAGCGGGACGGATACGCAGTATTTT. Translating it yields CASSEAWTSGTDTQYF. The complete variable domain, with remaining parts taken from reference TRBV13 and TRBJ2-3, reads AAGVIQSPRHLIKEKRETATLKCYPIPRHDTVYWYQQGPGQDPQFLISFYEKMQSDKGSIPDRFSAQQFSDYHSELNMSSLELGDSALYFCASSEAWTSGTDTQYFGPGTRLTVL.

The chain couples TRBV7-9 to TRBJ1-1; 7 nucleotides line up with TRBD1. The CDR3 runs to 16 residues. Looked up from germline, CDR1 is SEHNR and CDR2 is FQNEAQ (reference sequence). V dropped 6 bases and J dropped 1; count of bases not matched to a gene: 11. The CDR3, as DNA: TGTGCCAGCAGTTGGGGACCGGGACAGACGAACACTGAAGCTTTCTTT. Its translation: CASSWGPGQTNTEAFF.

The chain uses TRBV6-5 and TRBJ1-2; 9 bases align to TRBD1. The CDR3 runs 16 residues. The junction had 9 bases not matched to a gene; V was cut back by 0 bases and J by 7 bases. CDR1 and CDR2 from the germline V gene are MNHEY and SVGAGI. The CDR3: CASSYSSGTGRVGYTF. The CDR3 nucleotides are TGTGCCAGCAGTTACTCGAGCGGGACAGGGAGGGTTGGCTACACCTTC.